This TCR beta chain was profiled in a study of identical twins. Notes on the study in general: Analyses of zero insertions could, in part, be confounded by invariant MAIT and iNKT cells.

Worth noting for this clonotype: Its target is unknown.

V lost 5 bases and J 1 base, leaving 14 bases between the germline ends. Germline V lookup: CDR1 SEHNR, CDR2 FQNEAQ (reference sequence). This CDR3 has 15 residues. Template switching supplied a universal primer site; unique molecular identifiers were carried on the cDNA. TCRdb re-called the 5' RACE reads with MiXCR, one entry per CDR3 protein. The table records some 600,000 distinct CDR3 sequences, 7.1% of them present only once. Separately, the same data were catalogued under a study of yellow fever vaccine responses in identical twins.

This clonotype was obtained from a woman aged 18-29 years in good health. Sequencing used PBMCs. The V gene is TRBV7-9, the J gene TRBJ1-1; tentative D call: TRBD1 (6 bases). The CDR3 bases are TGTGCCAGCAGCGCCCGGGGGCAGGCGAACACTGAAGCTTTCTTT. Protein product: CASSARGQANTEAFF.